The 27 T cell receptor beta chains reported below all come from one sample, sequenced in a study of ipilimumab plus nivolumab after autologous stem cell transplantation. TCRdb's copy holds only in-frame clones and misses some; the assay was immunoSEQ multiplex PCR. This table holds 15,000 to 20,000 clones, 80% to 85% found once. The sample here was PBMCs, taken in a trial of ipilimumab plus nivolumab as post-transplant consolidation. These receptors all come from a male donor with diffuse large B-cell lymphoma.

The rearrangement joins TRBV11-2 to TRBJ2-7, with 8 bases identical to TRBD2. The CDR3 is 16 residues long. Trimming at V came to 5 bases and at J to 5 bases, leaving 14 bases not matched to a gene. CDR1 and CDR2 from the germline V gene are SGHAT and FQNNGV. The DNA of the CDR3 is TGTGCCAGCAGCGCGCTGCGCGGGGAGCGGGGGCACGAGCAGTACTTC. As protein: CASSALRGERGHEQYF. Variable domain in full (rest from reference TRBV11-2 and TRBJ2-7): EAGVAQSPRYKIIEKRQSVAFWCNPISGHATLYWYQQILGQGPKLLIQFQNNGVVDDSQLPKDRFSAERLKGVDSTLKIQPAKLEDSAVYLCASSALRGERGHEQYFGPGTRLTVT.

This clone was detected once. The chain recombines TRBV7-9 with TRBJ1-4; the match to TRBD1 covers 12 bases. CDR3 length: 18 residues. V shed 2 bases, J shed 4 bases, and the junction held 8 bases outside the gene matches. Looked up from germline, CDR1 is SEHNR and CDR2 is FQNEAQ (reference sequence). In DNA form, the CDR3 reads TGTGCCAGCAGCTTATCAGTGGGACAGGGGGCTCTTAATGAAAAACTGTTTTTT. As protein: CASSLSVGQGALNEKLFF.

The chain recombines TRBV6-5 with TRBJ2-5, with D hard to call. CDR3 length: 13 amino acids. Looked up from germline, CDR1 is MNHEY and CDR2 is SVGAGI. V was shortened by 10 bases and J by 1 base, with 13 bases between the two germline ends. Here the CDR3 reads CATTLGGQETQYF. The CDR3, as DNA: TGTGCCACGACCCTAGGTGGCCAAGAGACCCAGTACTTC.

The chain carries TRBV13 and TRBJ1-1; no clear D gene. Germline lookup yields CDR1 PRHDT and CDR2 FYEKMQ (reference sequence). CDR3 length equals 15 residues. V was pared by 2 bases and J by 0 bases, with 10 bases between. CDR3 coding DNA: TGTGCCAGCAGCTTAATCAGAGAATTGAACACTGAAGCTTTCTTT. Its translation is CASSLIRELNTEAFF.

This chain links TRBV28 with TRBJ1-1; perhaps TRBD1 as D (6 bases). The germline V gene encodes CDR1 MDHEN and CDR2 SYDVKM. The germline V and J ends were trimmed by 2 bases and 4 bases, with 17 bases remaining between them. The CDR3 is 16 amino acids. CDR3 DNA sequence: TGTGCCAGCAGTTTAGTTTTGGGCAGGGGAACCACTGAAGCTTTCTTT. Amino acids: CASSLVLGRGTTEAFF.

The chain employs TRBV30 and TRBJ2-5; a weak D match, TRBD2 (5 bases). The J call may be incorrect, as the DNA end agrees better with TRBJ2-7. The CDR3 is 12 amino acids. Germline V gene lookup returns CDR1 GTSNPN and CDR2 SVGIG (reference sequence). The CDR3 DNA sequence: TGTGCCTGGAGTGTACGGGGCTACGAGCAGTACTTC. Amino acids: CAWSVRGYEQYF.

V is TRBV6-6 and J is TRBJ1-2; 8 bases match TRBD1. V was pared by 6 bases and J by 3 bases, with 6 bases of the junction left unmatched. The CDR3 sequence is 14 residues long. Germline V lookup: CDR1 MNHNY, CDR2 SVGAGI (reference sequence). As DNA, the CDR3 is TGTGCCAGCAGGCCCGACAGGGGACACTATGGCTACACCTTC. The encoded protein is CASRPDRGHYGYTF.

The chain employs TRBV5-6 and TRBJ2-7; no reliable D call. This CDR3 has 12 residues. CDR1 and CDR2 from the germline V gene are SGHDT and YYEEEE. V was pared by 6 bases and J by 5 bases, with 12 bases between. The CDR3, as DNA: TGTGCCAGCAATACGGGCTTGGACGAGCAGTACTTC. It codes for CASNTGLDEQYF.

This clone has a handful of counts. V is TRBV5-8 and J is TRBJ1-5; no firm D call. Trimming removed 4 bases at V and 7 bases at J, with 12 bases between. In germline, CDR1 is SGHTS, CDR2 YDEGEE. CDR3 length: 13 residues. CDR3 nucleotides: TGTGCCAGCAGCGAAGACTGGTGGCAGCCCCAGCATTTT. Residues: CASSEDWWQPQHF.

This clone showed up just once. The rearrangement joins TRBV7-2 to TRBJ1-5; D is unclear. Germline CDR1 and CDR2: SGHTA and FQGNSA. This CDR3 spans 13 amino acids. Trimming cost V 0 bases and J 13 bases, with 13 bases left between them. The CDR3 DNA is TGTGCCAGCAGCTTAGCGGGCGGGCCCTGGCAGCATTTT. Translation: CASSLAGGPWQHF.

The chain uses TRBV7-2 and TRBJ2-2; D possibly corresponds to TRBD1 (6 bases). V was clipped by 5 bases and J by 5 bases, with 12 bases between them. Per the germline V gene, CDR1 is SGHTA and CDR2 is FQGNSA. This CDR3 comprises 14 residues. The CDR3 reads CASSGQPQTGELFF. The CDR3 bases are TGTGCCAGCAGCGGACAGCCTCAGACCGGGGAGCTGTTTTTT.

The chain is built from TRBV27 and TRBJ1-6; D ambiguous. The CDR3 extends over 11 amino acids. CDR1 and CDR2 from the germline V gene are MNHEY and SMNVEV (reference sequence). Between the trimmed V and J ends, which lost 8 bases and 17 bases, there was a span of 16 bases. The CDR3 loop reads CASGGSFAVHF. The CDR3 DNA is TGTGCCAGCGGAGGGTCCTTCGCCGTCCACTTT.

This sequence joins TRBV19 and TRBJ1-4; D perhaps matches TRBD1 (6 bases). This CDR3 contains 14 residues. The V end was cut by 6 bases, the J end by 4 bases, with 12 bases between. CDR1 and CDR2 from the germline V gene are LNHDA and SQIVND (reference sequence). In nucleotides, the CDR3 is TGTGCCAGTAGCGCAGGGGACCGTAATGAAAAACTGTTTTTT. It yields the protein CASSAGDRNEKLFF.

The rearrangement links TRBV7-8 to TRBJ2-3; the D gene is possibly TRBD1 (5 bases). The CDR3 runs to 16 residues. V lost 2 bases, J lost 5 bases, and 17 bases lay in between. Germline values: CDR1 SGHVS, CDR2 FQNEAQ. Written as DNA, the CDR3 is TGTGCCAGCAGCTTATTACGTCAGGGTAATTTAGATACGCAGTATTTT. This codes for CASSLLRQGNLDTQYF.

Here the CDR3 reads CASSTGQGNGYTF. CDR3 coding DNA: TGTGCCAGCTCAACCGGACAGGGGAATGGCTACACCTTC. The rearrangement joins TRBV18 to TRBJ1-2; 9 positions agree with TRBD1. Germline CDR1 is KGHSH and CDR2 is LQKENI. The V segment lost 5 bases and the J segment 6 bases; nucleotides outside the gene matches: 4. CDR3 length equals 13 residues.

V and J are TRBV2 and TRBJ2-2, with TRBD1 matching over 9 bases. Germline trimming cut 7 bases from V and 4 bases from J; bases unmatched to any gene: 4. The germline V gene has CDR1 SNHLY and CDR2 FYNNEI. This CDR3 region has 14 residues. The CDR3: CASIGTGITGELFF. As DNA, the CDR3 is TGTGCCAGCATCGGGACAGGGATCACCGGGGAGCTGTTTTTT.

The V and J genes are TRBV7-9 and TRBJ2-1; D not certain. Trimming shortened V by 1 base and J by 6 bases, and 13 bases separated the two germline ends. The CDR3 consists of 15 residues. Germline loops: CDR1 SEHNR, CDR2 FQNEAQ (reference sequence). CDR3 coding DNA: TGTGCCAGCAGCTTAGTCTTAAATGTGGGCAATGAGCAGTTCTTC. Translation gives CASSLVLNVGNEQFF.

V and J are TRBV5-4 and TRBJ1-1; D gene uncertain. Per germline, CDR1 SGHNT and CDR2 YYREEE (reference sequence). Trimming cost V 4 bases and J 1 base, with 11 bases left between them. The CDR3 is 14 amino acids. The CDR3 here is CASSRKTANTEAFF. As DNA, the CDR3 is TGTGCCAGCAGCCGAAAAACGGCGAACACTGAAGCTTTCTTT.

V gene TRBV10-1 combines with J gene TRBJ1-5; D gene ambiguous. This CDR3 has 14 residues. Looked up from germline, CDR1 is WNHNN and CDR2 is SYGVQD (reference sequence). The V and J ends lost 7 bases and 5 bases respectively, with 15 bases between them. The CDR3 protein is CASNDRGYHQPQHF. CDR3 nucleotide sequence: TGCGCCAGCAATGACCGAGGGTATCATCAGCCCCAGCATTTT.

The rearrangement links TRBV4-3 to TRBJ2-3; possible D gene TRBD2, 6 bases. This CDR3 has 17 residues. CDR1 is LGHNA and CDR2 is YSLEER in the germline V gene. V was clipped by 0 bases and J by 0 bases, with 13 bases between them. The CDR3 nucleotides are TGCGCCAGCAGCCAAGAGGGAACGGGGGTTAGCACAGATACGCAGTATTTT. Translating gives CASSQEGTGVSTDTQYF.

By frequency in the sample, this clone is medium-sized. V and J are TRBV7-2 and TRBJ2-2; the D is unclear. With 4 bases removed from V and 2 bases from J, the gap between germline ends came to 5 bases. The CDR3 covers 13 residues. The germline V gene encodes CDR1 SGHTA and CDR2 FQGNSA. CDR3 DNA: TGTGCCAGCAGCTCCCCTAACACCGGGGAGCTGTTTTTT. Its translation: CASSSPNTGELFF.

This clone is classed as medium-sized. The chain joins TRBV19 to TRBJ1-5, with 12 bases aligning to TRBD1. CDR3 length: 15 residues. The trim removed 8 bases at V and 7 bases at J, leaving 9 bases unmatched. Germline assignment: CDR1 LNHDA and CDR2 SQIVND (reference sequence). Written as DNA, the CDR3 is TGTGCCAGTGACACGGGACAGGGGGCCCGGCAGCCCCAGCATTTT. This encodes CASDTGQGARQPQHF.

CDR3 amino acids: CASSRNPLIGGGETQYF. Here the CDR3 DNA reads TGTGCCAGCAGTCGAAACCCACTAATCGGGGGAGGGGAGACCCAGTACTTC. The rearrangement uses TRBV2 and TRBJ2-5; TRBD2 aligns across 7 bases. This CDR3 has 17 residues. Trimming at V came to 5 bases and at J to 5 bases, leaving 17 bases not matched to a gene. CDR1 and CDR2 (germline): SNHLY, FYNNEI.

The chain is built from TRBV28 and TRBJ1-2, with D unresolved. The CDR3 totals 14 residues. Germline loops: CDR1 MDHEN, CDR2 SYDVKM. Trimming left V 5 bases short and J 0 bases short, with 10 bases between. The CDR3 is CASSQQLTNYGYTF. The CDR3 region has the DNA TGTGCCAGCAGTCAACAGCTTACTAACTATGGCTACACCTTC.

This rearrangement joins TRBV2 to TRBJ2-7; D not resolved. V lost 6 bases to trimming and J lost 2 bases, with 5 bases between them. CDR1 and CDR2 (germline): SNHLY, FYNNEI. The CDR3 length is 11 residues. CDR3 residues: CASSYTYEQYF. The CDR3, as DNA: TGTGCCAGCAGCTATACCTACGAGCAGTACTTC.

On this clone itself: The sample has other DNA sequences that encode this CDR3 too. CDR3 sequence: CASGGGGEGDQPQHF. CDR3 DNA sequence: TGTGCCAGCGGTGGGGGAGGGGAAGGGGATCAGCCCCAGCATTTT. V is TRBV28 and J is TRBJ1-5, with D tentatively TRBD1 (5 bases). The CDR3 length is 15 residues. In germline, CDR1 is MDHEN, CDR2 SYDVKM. V lost 8 bases and J lost 5, with 19 bases in between.

The chain combines TRBV5-1 with TRBJ1-3; D is perhaps TRBD1 (6 bases). Per the germline V gene, CDR1 is SGHRS and CDR2 is YFSETQ. V gave up 8 bases and J gave up 4 bases, with 13 bases separating them. The CDR3 extends over 13 amino acids. The CDR3 bases are TGCGCCAGTAGGACAGCTATGGGAAACACCATATATTTT. This sequence encodes CASRTAMGNTIYF.